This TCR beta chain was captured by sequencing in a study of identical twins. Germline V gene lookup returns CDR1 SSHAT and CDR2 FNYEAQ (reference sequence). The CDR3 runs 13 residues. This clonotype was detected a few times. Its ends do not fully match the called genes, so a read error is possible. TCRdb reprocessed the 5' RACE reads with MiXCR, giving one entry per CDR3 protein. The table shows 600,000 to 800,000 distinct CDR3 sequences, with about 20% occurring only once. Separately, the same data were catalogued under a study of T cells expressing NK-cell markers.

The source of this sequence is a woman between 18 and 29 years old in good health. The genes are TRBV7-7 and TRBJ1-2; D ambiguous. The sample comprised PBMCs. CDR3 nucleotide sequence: TGTGCTAGCAGCCCTGTCCGTAACTATGGCTACACCTTC. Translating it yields CASSPVRNYGYTF.